The 13 T cell receptor beta chains below come from one sample, sequenced in a study of shared clonotypes between healthy human individuals. Some clones are missing from TCRdb's copy, which holds only in-frame ones; the method was immunoSEQ multiplex PCR. The sample holds some 1.5 million clones, nearly 99% seen once. Sequencing used naive CD4+ T cells sorted from blood. Indicated subset: CD45RA+ positively selected. Every receptor here comes from a man aged 25-45 years in good health.

The genes are TRBV28 and TRBJ1-2, with TRBD1 as a possible D gene (5 bases). Trimming cost V 2 bases and J 1 base, with 11 bases left between them. Germline CDR1 reads MDHEN; CDR2 reads SYDVKM. The CDR3 extends over 15 amino acids. The CDR3 spells CASSLPGRVNYGYTF. The CDR3 DNA sequence: TGTGCCAGCAGTTTACCGGGACGGGTTAACTATGGCTACACCTTC.

The chain has TRBV19 and TRBJ2-7, with 8 bases aligning to TRBD1. Germline loops: CDR1 LNHDA, CDR2 SQIVND (reference sequence). This CDR3 comprises 13 residues. V shed 8 bases, J shed 5 bases, and the junction held 8 bases outside the gene matches. Written as DNA, the CDR3 is TGTGCCAGTTTAAATGCAGGGGGCGACGAGCAGTACTTC. Its translation is CASLNAGGDEQYF.

The chain recombines TRBV5-6 with TRBJ2-7; no clear D. This CDR3 has 14 residues. V was cut by 0 bases and J by 2 bases, with 9 bases left in between. CDR1 is SGHDT and CDR2 is YYEEEE in the germline V gene. The CDR3 loop is CASSLGASPYEQYF. CDR3 nucleotide sequence: TGTGCCAGCAGCTTGGGTGCCAGCCCCTACGAGCAGTACTTC.

Regarding this clone: The same CDR3 can be traced to other DNA sequences in this sample. J is TRBJ2-5 and V is TRBV18; D remains unclear. Trimming stripped 1 base from V and 2 bases from J, with 5 bases between. The germline CDR1 and CDR2 sequences are KGHSH and LQKENI. The CDR3 has 13 residues. DNA of the CDR3: TGTGCCAGCTCACCACAGGGTCAAGAGACCCAGTACTTC. Translated, it gives CASSPQGQETQYF. The full variable domain, completed using reference TRBV18 and TRBJ2-5, is NAGVMQNPRHLVRRRGQEARLRCSPMKGHSHVYWYRQLPEEGLKFMVYLQKENIIDESGMPKERFSAEFPKEGPSILRIQQVVRGDSAAYFCASSPQGQETQYFGPGTRLLVL.

The CDR3 here is CATSRDPRAGAYEQYF. As DNA, the CDR3 is TGTGCCACCAGCAGAGATCCTCGAGCGGGAGCCTACGAGCAGTACTTC. The V and J genes are TRBV15 and TRBJ2-7, with 8 bases matching TRBD2. Trimming at V came to 0 bases and at J to 2 bases, leaving 6 bases not matched to a gene. The CDR3 runs 16 residues. Germline V gene data show CDR1 as LNHNV and CDR2 as YYDKDF (reference sequence).

This clone has just one count. V usage is TRBV2 and J usage is TRBJ2-7, with 8 bases aligning to TRBD2. The CDR3 loop spans 15 amino acids. V was clipped by 3 bases and J by 5 bases; unmatched bases: 9. The germline CDR1 and CDR2 sequences are SNHLY and FYNNEI. Here the CDR3 DNA reads TGTGCCAGCAGTGATGACACTAGCGGTGGGAACGAGCAGTACTTC. Its translation: CASSDDTSGGNEQYF.

This sequence joins TRBV11-2 and TRBJ2-5, with D possibly being TRBD1 (6 bases). With 2 bases removed from V and 4 bases from J, the gap between germline ends came to 17 bases. CDR3 length equals 16 residues. Germline loops: CDR1 SGHAT, CDR2 FQNNGV. For the CDR3, the DNA is TGTGCCAGCAGCTTACGACTTGGGGGCTTGGGAGAGACCCAGTACTTC. Translating gives CASSLRLGGLGETQYF.

The V and J genes are TRBV6-1 and TRBJ1-5; unclear D gene. The CDR3 runs to 13 residues. V lost 7 bases to trimming and J lost 3 bases, with 10 bases between them. CDR1 is MNHNS and CDR2 is SASEGT in the germline V gene. The CDR3: CASTPSPNQPQHF. The CDR3 nucleotides are TGTGCCAGCACCCCCAGTCCCAATCAGCCCCAGCATTTT.

This chain uses TRBV30 with TRBJ2-2; maybe TRBD1 (5 bases). This CDR3 region has 13 residues. The V gene's germline CDR1 is GTSNPN and CDR2 SVGIG (reference sequence). The germline V and J ends were trimmed by 5 bases and 7 bases, with 14 bases remaining between them. As DNA, the CDR3 is TGTGCCTGGGGCCCAGGGTCGGGCGGGGAGCTGTTTTTT. It translates to CAWGPGSGGELFF.

The sample holds one count of this clone. This chain connects TRBV11-2 to TRBJ2-5, with 8 nucleotides matching TRBD1. In germline, CDR1 is SGHAT, CDR2 FQNNGV. Trimming at V came to 2 bases and at J to 4 bases, leaving 9 bases not matched to a gene. This CDR3 has 16 amino acids. This chain's CDR3 is CASSLTGVGQGETQYF. CDR3 sequence (DNA): TGTGCCAGCAGCTTAACGGGGGTCGGACAGGGAGAGACCCAGTACTTC.

This clone was detected once. The chain has TRBV19 and TRBJ2-3; possibly TRBD2 for D (6 bases). V lost 1 base and J 8 bases, leaving 13 bases between the germline ends. This CDR3 has 14 amino acids. Germline-derived CDR1 and CDR2 are LNHDA and SQIVND (reference sequence). The CDR3 DNA reads as TGTGCCAGTAGTATAGCGGACCCGGGAGCTACGCAGTATTTT. Translation: CASSIADPGATQYF.

This chain connects TRBV7-9 to TRBJ2-7; TRBD2 agrees at 9 bases. The V and J ends lost 3 bases and 6 bases, in that order; junction bases with no gene match: 0. This CDR3 spans 12 amino acids. Germline CDR1 reads SEHNR; CDR2 reads FQNEAQ (reference sequence). CDR3 protein: CASSFSGGEQYF. In nucleotides, the CDR3 is TGTGCCAGCAGCTTTAGCGGGGGCGAGCAGTACTTC.

On this clone itself: The sample contains more than one DNA sequence encoding this CDR3. The V and J genes are TRBV5-1 and TRBJ2-3, with 9 nucleotides matching TRBD2. The V gene end was trimmed by 3 bases and the J gene end by 0 bases; junction bases not matched to a gene: 2. The CDR3 has 15 residues. Germline CDR1 reads SGHRS; CDR2 reads YFSETQ. CDR3 nucleotides: TGCGCCAGCAGCTCTAGCGGGGCTAGCACAGATACGCAGTATTTT. Translation gives CASSSSGASTDTQYF.